This T cell receptor (beta chain) was recovered during a study of spatial heterogeneity in lung cancer. Study-level background: Follow-up PBMC specimens underwent sequencing when available; their median timing was about 2 years after resection.

Time point reported: blood at routine non-recurrence follow-up after resection. Whole RNA, isolated from tumor, nontumor lung or frozen PBMC, was sequenced without prior sorting. Via MiXCR, TCRdb re-called the 5' RACE reads, giving one row per CDR3 protein. The table has about 94,000 distinct CDR3 sequences, roughly a fifth seen once. This clonotype was seen a handful of times. The source is a male donor with early-stage non-small cell lung cancer. The specimen was PBMCs, collected at follow-up.

The DNA for the CDR3 is TGTGCCAGCAGCTTAGGGGGGACTAGTGTACAAAACATTCAGTACTTC. Protein sequence: CASSLGGTSVQNIQYF. V usage is TRBV7-9 and J usage is TRBJ2-4, with 8 bases aligning to TRBD2. The CDR3 runs to 16 residues. Germline values: CDR1 SEHNR, CDR2 FQNEAQ (reference sequence). After removal of 1 base from V and 5 bases from J, the junction contained 7 bases not matched to a gene.